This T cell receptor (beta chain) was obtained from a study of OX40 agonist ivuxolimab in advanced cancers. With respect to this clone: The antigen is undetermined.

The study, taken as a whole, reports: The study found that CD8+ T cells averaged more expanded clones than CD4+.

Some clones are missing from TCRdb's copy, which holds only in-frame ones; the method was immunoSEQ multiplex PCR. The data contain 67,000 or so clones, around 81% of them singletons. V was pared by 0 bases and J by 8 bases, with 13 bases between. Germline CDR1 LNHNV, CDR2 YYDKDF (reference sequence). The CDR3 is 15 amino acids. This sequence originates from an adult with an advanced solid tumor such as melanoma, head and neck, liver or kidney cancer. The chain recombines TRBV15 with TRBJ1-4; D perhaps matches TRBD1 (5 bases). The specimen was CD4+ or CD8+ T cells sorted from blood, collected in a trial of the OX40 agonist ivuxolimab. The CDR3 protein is CATSRETGRNEKLFF. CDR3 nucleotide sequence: TGTGCCACCAGCAGAGAAACGGGACGGAACGAAAAACTGTTTTTT.